Listed below are T cell receptor beta chains from one sample, sequenced in a study of shared clonotypes between healthy human individuals. Profiling relied on immunoSEQ multiplex PCR, and the TCRdb table lists in-frame clones only, not all of them. The table shows over 950,000 clones, with approximately 77% occurring only once. Sequencing was done on a sample of memory CD4+ T cells from PBMCs. These receptor sequences come from a man in his late teens or twenties in good health. Some clones in this sample may be carry-over from other donors' samples. The CDR3 runs from the conserved cysteine through the conserved F or W. D genes are given only for firm matches. Some rows mark clone size as missing; the rest say once, few, many or name a class of expanded clone.

j_gene	abundance	v_gene	d_gene	CDR3aa	CDR3nt
TRBJ2-7	NA	TRBV2	NA	CASSEGFTGTPDKEQYF	TGTGCCAGCAGTGAAGGGTTTACAGGGACCCCCGATAAGGAGCAGTACTTC
TRBJ2-1	NA	TRBV27	NA	CASSPRDREQFF	TGTGCCAGCAGTCCGAGGGACCGTGAGCAGTTCTTC
TRBJ1-4	few	TRBV2	TRBD1	CASTQTGQNNEKLFF	TGTGCCAGCACCCAAACGGGACAGAATAATGAAAAACTGTTTTTT
TRBJ2-7	many	TRBV27	NA	CASGWLGQNPYEQYF	TGTGCCAGCGGCTGGCTTGGACAGAACCCCTACGAGCAGTACTTC
TRBJ1-2	NA	TRBV5-1	TRBD1	CASSLPDRSYGYTF	TGCGCCAGCAGCTTACCGGACAGGAGCTATGGCTACACCTTC
TRBJ2-7	NA	TRBV19	NA	CASRRGAISSYEQYF	TGTGCCAGCCGAAGAGGGGCAATAAGCTCCTACGAGCAGTACTTC
TRBJ2-3	NA	TRBV9	TRBD2	CASSVGAGGYRTDTQYF	TGTGCCAGCAGCGTTGGAGCGGGAGGGTATCGCACAGATACGCAGTATTTT
TRBJ2-5	NA	TRBV27	TRBD2	CASGNRGGRETQYF	TGTGCCAGCGGTAACCGGGGGGGGCGGGAGACCCAGTACTTC
TRBJ1-1	NA	TRBV28	NA	CASSFNTEAFF	TGTGCCAGCAGTTTCAACACTGAAGCTTTCTTT
TRBJ1-2	NA	TRBV9	NA	CASSVEIGSSSGYTF	TGTGCCAGCAGCGTAGAAATAGGGTCCTCCAGTGGCTACACCTTC
TRBJ1-2	few	TRBV18	TRBD1	CASSPRDRGTRPNGYTF	TGTGCCAGCTCACCACGGGACAGGGGGACGAGGCCGAATGGCTACACCTTC
TRBJ2-4	NA	TRBV25-1	NA	CASSEGRSGKNIQYF	TGTGCCAGCAGTGAAGGACGGAGCGGGAAAAACATTCAGTACTTC
TRBJ2-1	NA	TRBV9	NA	CASSVAGDQYNEQFF	TGTGCCAGCAGCGTAGCGGGAGACCAGTACAATGAGCAGTTCTTC
TRBJ2-2	NA	TRBV5-1	TRBD1	CASSLGTGPGELFF	TGCGCCAGCAGCCTCGGGACAGGCCCCGGGGAGCTGTTTTTT
TRBJ1-2	NA	TRBV7-9	NA	CATTGNYGYTF	TGTGCCACCACAGGGAACTATGGCTACACCTTC
TRBJ2-3	NA	TRBV7-3	NA	CASGRDFTDTQYF	TGTGCCAGCGGTCGGGATTTCACAGATACGCAGTATTTT
TRBJ2-7	NA	TRBV5-3	NA	CARSSDRFYEQYF	TGTGCCAGAAGCTCGGACAGATTTTACGAGCAGTACTTC
TRBJ1-4	NA	TRBV10-3	TRBD1	CAISGGQGEKLFF	TGTGCCATCAGTGGGGGACAGGGTGAAAAACTGTTTTTT
TRBJ1-2	NA	TRBV5-1	NA	CASSLSHPGQRNGYTF	TGCGCCAGCAGCTTGAGCCATCCGGGCCAGAGAAATGGCTACACCTTC
TRBJ1-2	NA	TRBV18	TRBD1	CASSPAGVQGNYGYTF	TGTGCCAGCTCACCTGCCGGGGTACAGGGGAACTATGGCTACACCTTC
TRBJ2-7	NA	TRBV4-3	TRBD1	CASSQGTGTYYEQYF	TGCGCCAGCAGCCAAGGGACAGGAACATATTACGAGCAGTACTTC
TRBJ1-2	NA	TRBV27	NA	CASSLGRGIYGYTF	TGTGCCAGCAGTCTAGGACGGGGGATCTATGGCTACACCTTC
TRBJ2-1	NA	TRBV2	NA	CASSPPGSSYNEQFF	TGTGCCAGCAGCCCTCCAGGGTCCTCCTACAATGAGCAGTTCTTC
TRBJ1-3	NA	TRBV5-1	NA	CASSLRSLRQNSGNTIYF	TGCGCCAGCAGCTTGCGGTCATTGCGGCAGAACTCTGGAAACACCATATATTTT
TRBJ2-1	NA	TRBV28	NA	CASRSRGSGSYNEQFF	TGTGCCAGCAGGTCCAGGGGTAGCGGCTCCTACAATGAGCAGTTCTTC
TRBJ1-2	NA	TRBV7-9	NA	CASSSGGDYGYTF	TGTGCCAGCAGCTCTGGGGGGGACTATGGCTACACCTTC
TRBJ1-2	NA	TRBV5-8	NA	CASSLAPDRTYGYTF	TGTGCCAGCAGCTTGGCCCCCGACAGGACTTATGGCTACACCTTC
TRBJ2-7	NA	TRBV7-7	NA	CASSSGTSSYEQYF	TGTGCCAGCAGCTCCGGGACTTCGAGCTACGAGCAGTACTTC
TRBJ2-3	NA	TRBV7-3	NA	CASRRGVSTDTQYF	TGTGCCAGCAGGAGAGGGGTCAGCACAGATACGCAGTATTTT
TRBJ2-1	NA	TRBV7-9	TRBD2	CASSPQGLAGVSNEQFF	TGTGCCAGCAGCCCCCAGGGACTAGCGGGAGTATCAAATGAGCAGTTCTTC
TRBJ1-4	NA	TRBV30	NA	CAWSVGGLQEKLFF	TGTGCCTGGAGTGTTGGGGGGCTTCAGGAAAAACTGTTTTTT
TRBJ2-5	NA	TRBV30	NA	CAWSWGPQETQYF	TGTGCCTGGAGTTGGGGCCCCCAGGAGACCCAGTACTTC
TRBJ2-1	NA	TRBV10-3	NA	CAISESRSSYNEQFF	TGTGCCATCAGTGAGTCGAGGAGCTCCTACAATGAGCAGTTCTTC
TRBJ2-5	once	TRBV28	TRBD1	CASSLHPRTGQETQYF	TGTGCCAGCAGCCTGCACCCCCGGACAGGGCAAGAGACCCAGTACTTC
TRBJ1-2	NA	TRBV6-6	NA	CAITGQASYGYTF	TGTGCCATCACGGGCCAGGCCTCCTATGGCTACACCTTC
TRBJ2-1	once	TRBV6-4	NA	CASRPRLDANEQFF	TGTGCCAGCAGACCCCGACTAGACGCCAATGAGCAGTTCTTC
TRBJ2-5	NA	TRBV5-4	TRBD1	CASSLGQGGETQYF	TGTGCCAGCAGCCTCGGACAGGGGGGGGAGACCCAGTACTTC
TRBJ1-1	NA	TRBV28	NA	CASSPPRSMNTEAFF	TGTGCCAGCAGTCCCCCGCGATCCATGAACACTGAAGCTTTCTTT